This entry lists 20 T cell receptor beta chains sequenced from one sample in a study of T-cell memory formation after mild COVID-19. Via MiXCR, TCRdb re-called the 5' RACE reads, giving one row per CDR3 protein. The sample records more than 400,000 distinct CDR3 sequences, about 20% being singletons. The sequencing sample was made of PBMCs or a T cell subset sorted from them (not recorded which). Receptors were obtained from an adult woman who had mild COVID-19 (a few samples of this study predate the infection). Cell type and time point are not known.

The table lists this clonotype with a few counts. J is TRBJ2-7 and V is TRBV7-9, with TRBD2 matching 11 bases. V trimming: 6 bases; J trimming: 7 bases; junction bases outside the gene matches: 8. Germline lookup yields CDR1 SEHNR and CDR2 FQNEAQ (reference sequence). The CDR3 consists of 14 residues. The DNA of the CDR3 is TGTGCCAGCAGATTTAGCGGGAGGGATGAGGAGCAGTACTTC. It specifies CASRFSGRDEEQYF.

This clonotype appeared a few times. The chain carries TRBV12-3 or TRBV12-4 and TRBJ1-1, with D unresolved. Trimming stripped 5 bases from V and 5 bases from J, with 15 bases between. The CDR3 loop spans 14 amino acids. The CDR3: CASSPSGMSTEAFF. The CDR3 DNA sequence: TGTGCCAGCAGTCCCTCGGGAATGAGTACTGAAGCTTTCTTT.

The chain joins TRBV9 to TRBJ2-7; tentatively, D is TRBD2 (6 bases). Trimming pared 4 bases from V and 7 bases from J, leaving 24 bases between. This CDR3 spans 16 amino acids. Per the germline V gene, CDR1 is SGDLS and CDR2 is YYNGEE. The CDR3 is CASSPRPGPPGGEQYF. The CDR3 DNA sequence: TGTGCCAGCAGCCCGCGACCGGGACCTCCAGGAGGGGAGCAGTACTTC.

In this sample, this clonotype turned up a few times. V usage is TRBV10-3 and J usage is TRBJ1-2; 9 bases are a match to TRBD1. The V and J ends lost 5 bases and 7 bases, in that order; junction bases with no gene match: 2. CDR1 is ENHRY and CDR2 is SYGVKD in the germline V gene. This CDR3 has 12 amino acids. CDR3 DNA: TGTGCCATCAGTCAGGACAGGGGTGGCTACACCTTC. It yields the protein CAISQDRGGYTF.

V usage is TRBV29-1 and J usage is TRBJ2-7, with 7 bases fitting TRBD1. The CDR3 covers 13 residues. Germline V lookup: CDR1 SQVTM, CDR2 ANQGSEA. After removal of 6 bases from V and 2 bases from J, the junction contained 7 bases not matched to a gene. CDR3 sequence: CSVVMTGTYEQYF. CDR3 nucleotide sequence: TGCAGCGTCGTAATGACAGGGACCTACGAGCAGTACTTC.

The chain employs TRBV4-3 and TRBJ2-6, with D unclear. Germline CDR1 and CDR2: LGHNA and YSLEER. Deletions cut 1 base from V and 1 base from J, with 8 bases between. This CDR3 is 16 amino acids long. DNA for the CDR3: TGCGCCAGCAGCCAAGCCCACCGGTCTGGGGCCAACGTCCTGACTTTC. Translating gives CASSQAHRSGANVLTF.

This clonotype was seen a single time. One end of the junction does not line up with germline, which may come from a read error. The genes are TRBV20-1 and TRBJ2-7, with 11 bases aligning to TRBD2. CDR3 length: 14 residues. Per the germline V gene, CDR1 is DFQATT and CDR2 is SNEGSKA (reference sequence). CDR3 in amino acids: CSASGTSGTYDQYF. The CDR3 bases are TGCAGTGCTAGCGGGACTAGCGGAACCTACGATCAGTACTTC.

V and J are TRBV27 and TRBJ2-5; maybe TRBD2 (5 bases). The ends were cut back, 6 bases at V and 7 bases at J, with 21 bases in the middle. The CDR3 extends over 15 amino acids. Germline values: CDR1 MNHEY, CDR2 SMNVEV (reference sequence). In DNA, the CDR3 is TGTGCCAGCAGCCCACTAGTCCCGATTAAGGGGACCCAGTACTTC. It encodes CASSPLVPIKGTQYF.

The chain recombines TRBV6-6 with TRBJ2-7, with D possibly matching TRBD2 (5 bases). Trimming pared 0 bases from V and 4 bases from J, leaving 7 bases between. This CDR3 region has 13 residues. CDR1 and CDR2 from the germline V gene are MNHNY and SVGAGI (reference sequence). CDR3 bases: TGTGCCAGCAGTTACTCGGGAGAGTACGAGCAGTACTTC. It specifies CASSYSGEYEQYF.

Only a few counts were recorded for this clonotype. This chain connects TRBV29-1 to TRBJ1-2; maybe TRBD1 (6 bases). The germline CDR1 and CDR2 sequences are SQVTM and ANQGSEA. V was shortened by 3 bases and J by 4 bases, with 12 bases between the two germline ends. The CDR3 length is 13 residues. The CDR3 nucleotides are TGCAGCGTTGAGGTACAGGGACCCTATGGCTACACCTTC. Translated: CSVEVQGPYGYTF. Full variable domain (missing parts from reference TRBV29-1 and TRBJ1-2): SAVISQKPSRDICQRGTSLTIQCQVDSQVTMMFWYRQQPGQSLTLIATANQGSEATYESGFVIDKFPISRPNLTFSTLTVSNMSPEDSSIYLCSVEVQGPYGYTFGSGTRLTVV.

The chain recombines TRBV3-1 with TRBJ2-6; D may be TRBD1 (5 bases). CDR1 is LGHDT and CDR2 is YNNKEL in the germline V gene (reference sequence). The CDR3 totals 16 residues. V lost 6 bases to trimming and J lost 0 bases, with 12 bases between them. CDR3 DNA: TGTGCCAGCAGTCAACAGGTTTACTCTGGGGCCAACGTCCTGACTTTC. Translation: CASSQQVYSGANVLTF.

Remarks on this clonotype: A much larger clonotype is one base distant, so this may be a read error. This chain joins TRBV6-2 or TRBV6-3 and TRBJ1-5; D gene unclear. The CDR3 is 12 amino acids. Trimming removed 2 bases at V and 2 bases at J, with 1 base between. Germline CDR1 and CDR2: MNHEY and SVGEGT. The CDR3 loop reads CASSYGNQPQHF. Here the CDR3 DNA reads TGTGCCAGCAGTTACGGCAATCAGCCCCAGCATTTT.

J is TRBJ1-1 and V is TRBV19; D ambiguous. Trimming left V 2 bases short and J 4 bases short, with 5 bases between. The germline gives CDR1 LNHDA, CDR2 SQIVND (reference sequence). This CDR3 has 12 residues. CDR3 sequence (DNA): TGTGCCAGTAGTATAATCGGCACTGAAGCTTTCTTT. Amino acids: CASSIIGTEAFF. The entire variable domain, with the rest obtained from reference TRBV19 and TRBJ1-1, is as follows: DGGITQSPKYLFRKEGQNVTLSCEQNLNHDAMYWYRQDPGQGLRLIYYSQIVNDFQKGDIAEGYSVSREKKESFPLTVTSAQKNPTAFYLCASSIIGTEAFFGQGTRLTVV.

In DNA, the CDR3 is TGTGCCAGCAGTTACTCCCACGACCTTTTGGTGACGGGTACCAACTATGGCTACACCTTC. This codes for CASSYSHDLLVTGTNYGYTF. V gene TRBV6-2 or TRBV6-3 combines with J gene TRBJ1-2, with no clear D. Germline V gene data show CDR1 as MNHEY and CDR2 as SVGEGT. V gave up 0 bases and J gave up 2 bases, with 25 bases separating them. The CDR3 has 20 residues.

This chain connects TRBV12-3 or TRBV12-4 to TRBJ1-5; 11 bases map to TRBD1. The CDR3 extends over 17 amino acids. With V trimmed by 6 bases and J by 4 bases, 11 bases remained unmatched. The CDR3 sequence: CASSPSGTGGWNQPQHF. The CDR3 DNA reads as TGTGCCAGCAGCCCCTCCGGGACAGGGGGATGGAATCAGCCCCAGCATTTT.

The V and J genes are TRBV10-3 and TRBJ1-2; 7 nucleotides line up with TRBD1. The CDR3 is made up of 14 amino acids. Germline V gene sequence: CDR1 ENHRY, CDR2 SYGVKD. After removal of 7 bases from V and 4 bases from J, the junction contained 9 bases not matched to a gene. CDR3 sequence: CAITPSWDSYGYTF. DNA of the CDR3: TGTGCCATCACCCCATCCTGGGACAGCTATGGCTACACCTTC.

This clonotype was recorded a few times. The chain carries TRBV4-3 and TRBJ2-4; D unresolved. V lost 4 bases to trimming and J lost 3 bases, with 7 bases between them. CDR3 length: 13 amino acids. In germline, CDR1 is LGHNA, CDR2 YSLEER. CDR3 amino acids: CASSPQNKNIQYF. The CDR3, as DNA: TGCGCCAGCAGCCCACAGAACAAAAACATTCAGTACTTC.

This chain links TRBV7-9 with TRBJ2-5; D uncertain. Trimming took 1 base from V and 5 from J, leaving 8 bases between them. CDR1 is SEHNR and CDR2 is FQNEAQ in the germline V gene (reference sequence). The CDR3 length is 13 residues. For the CDR3, the DNA is TGTGCCAGCAGCTTAGTCCGAGTGGAGACCCAGTACTTC. Translated: CASSLVRVETQYF.

This clonotype has just a few counts. The CDR3 region is CASSLRESPYNEQFF. DNA for the CDR3: TGTGCCAGCAGTTTGCGGGAGAGTCCCTACAATGAGCAGTTCTTC. The chain couples TRBV25-1 to TRBJ2-1; 7 nucleotides align to TRBD2. The CDR3 length is 15 residues. V shed 5 bases and J 2 bases; nucleotides not matched to a gene: 6. CDR1 MGHDK and CDR2 SYGVNS come from the germline V gene.

This clonotype has a handful of counts. The V call is TRBV20-1, the J call TRBJ1-5, with D hard to call. Germline V gene data show CDR1 as DFQATT and CDR2 as SNEGSKA (reference sequence). CDR3 length: 15 residues. Trimming left V 5 bases short and J 6 bases short, with 20 bases between. CDR3 loop: CSASPGNNVGQPQHF. In DNA, the CDR3 is TGCAGTGCTTCACCGGGTAATAATGTAGGTCAGCCCCAGCATTTT.